This T cell receptor beta chain is drawn from a study of T cell repertoires in cytomegalovirus infection. Study overall: A matching HLA type, together with CMV infection, was signaled by public TCR beta signatures.

As for this clonotype: Antigen specificity is unknown.

Study findings and constraints: Dominant in the ex vivo response were TCR beta clonotypes restricted by HLA-C and specific for CMV. Individuals carrying CMV plus the relevant HLA were identified by cumulative frequency of public TCR beta families.

Trimming shortened V by 6 bases and J by 0 bases, and 14 bases separated the two germline ends. The CDR3 contains 16 residues. TCRdb recomputed calls from the reads with MiXCR, one row per CDR3 protein. The data hold roughly 320,000 distinct CDR3 sequences, with more than 8% observed a single time. This clonotype originated in a human donor in good health (CMV status not recorded). Some clones in this sample may be carry-over from other donors' samples. The chain uses TRBV12-3 or TRBV12-4 and TRBJ1-4; no clear D. Material: PBMCs. The CDR3 is CASSRWTLATNEKLFF. The DNA for the CDR3 is TGTGCCAGCAGCCGCTGGACCCTTGCAACTAATGAAAAACTGTTTTTT.